Listed here are 29 T cell receptor beta chains from one sample, sequenced in a study of tumor-infiltrating lymphocytes in primary liver carcinoma. From approximately 450 ng total RNA, TCR beta cDNA was generated with a primer in the constant region. Slightly modified ARM-PCR with three nested multiplex PCR rounds yielded TCR beta libraries. Amplification in the first two PCR rounds was performed using TRBV1-TRBV30 forward primers and a C-beta reverse primer for 9 to 11 cycles each. TCRdb analysed the multiplex PCR reads with MiXCR anew, one entry per CDR3 protein. The sample yields almost 200,000 distinct CDR3 sequences, 65% seen once. Germline DNA was extracted too, while blood RNA derived from unsorted whole blood. Sequenced sample: peripheral blood. The origin of the receptors is a woman aged 60-75 years with primary liver carcinoma and hepatitis B virus infection.

About this clonotype itself: As the CDR3 is not closed by the conserved phenylalanine or tryptophan, this likely results from a read error. Because the CDR3's place on the DNA is in doubt, the DNA is left out and the CDR3 is given as listed by TCRdb. The chain links TRBV11-2 to TRBJ2-7; the D call of TRBD2 is as the table states it, not checked on the DNA. Germline V lookup: CDR1 SGHAT, CDR2 FQNNGV. 11 amino acids form the CDR3, both terminal residues included. The CDR3 sequence is CASSSTNSLEY.

Regarding this clonotype: An end of the junction differs from the germline gene, which may be a read error. The chain is built from TRBV11-3 and TRBJ2-7; 10 bases are a match to TRBD1. This CDR3 is 15 amino acids long. Germline V lookup: CDR1 SGHNT, CDR2 YENEEA. CDR3 nucleotide sequence: TGTGTCAGCAGCCCCGGGACAGGGGACAACTACGAGCAATACTTC. This sequence encodes CVSSPGTGDNYEQYF. Using reference TRBV11-3 and TRBJ2-7 for the parts outside the CDR3, the full variable domain is EAGVVQSPRYKIIEKKQPVAFWCNPISGHNTLYWYLQNLGQGPELLIRYENEEAVDDSQLPKDRFSAERLKGVDSTLKIQPAELGDSAVYLCVSSPGTGDNYEQYFGPGTRLTVT.

The chain carries TRBV7-9 and TRBJ2-1; D perhaps matches TRBD1 (5 bases). CDR1 is SEHNR and CDR2 is FQNEAQ in the germline V gene (reference sequence). Trimming stripped 5 bases from V and 10 bases from J, with 15 bases between. This CDR3 region has 13 residues. This CDR3 reads CASSLPDTWEQFF. CDR3 coding DNA: TGTGCCAGCAGCCTCCCGGACACGTGGGAGCAGTTCTTC.

This clonotype was recorded at least ten times. The chain carries TRBV6-5 and TRBJ1-1, with TRBD1 as a possible D gene (5 bases). Deletions cut 8 bases from V and 7 bases from J, with 20 bases between. This CDR3 is 14 amino acids long. The germline CDR1 and CDR2 sequences are MNHEY and SVGAGI. CDR3 nucleotide sequence: TGTGCCAGCGCCGATGACAGAGAACAAGGTGAAGCTTTCTTT. Translating it yields CASADDREQGEAFF.

In the case of this clonotype: At one end, the junction sequence differs from germline, possibly due to a read error. The V and J genes are TRBV5-1 and TRBJ2-6, with a possible D match to TRBD1 (5 bases). CDR1 SGHRS and CDR2 YFSETQ come from the germline V gene. The CDR3 spans 14 residues. The DNA of the CDR3 is TGCGCCAACAGCTTTTCCTCTGGGGCCAACGTCCAGACTTTC. It translates to CANSFSSGANVQTF.

This clonotype was seen a few times. The chain employs TRBV12-5 and TRBJ2-1; D may match TRBD1 or TRBD2 (5 bases each). CDR3 length: 11 residues. Trimming removed 3 bases from V and 12 bases from J, with 9 bases in between. Germline V gene data show CDR1 as LGHNT and CDR2 as FRNRAP. CDR3 sequence (DNA): TGTGCTAGTGGTTTCGCGAGGGGGCAGTTCTTC. This sequence encodes CASGFARGQFF. Based on the CDR3 plus reference TRBV12-5 and TRBJ2-1, the full variable domain is DARVTQTPRHKVTEMGQEVTMRCQPILGHNTVFWYRQTMMQGLELLAYFRNRAPLDDSGMPKDRFSAEMPDATLATLKIQPSEPRDSAVYFCASGFARGQFFGPGTRLTVL.

Turning to this clonotype: A read error is likely, as this CDR3 ends without the conserved phenylalanine or tryptophan. V usage is TRBV5-4 and J usage is TRBJ2-1; 9 nucleotides match TRBD2. The CDR3 is 16 amino acids. CDR1 is SGHNT and CDR2 is YYREEE in the germline V gene (reference sequence). For the CDR3, the DNA is TGTGTCAGCAGCTTGGGGGCCGGGACTAGCAATAATGAGCAGTTCTCC. Its protein is CVSSLGAGTSNNEQFS.

The count of this clonotype is one. At one boundary the junction diverges from the germline segment, which might be a read error. The CDR3 DNA is TGTGCCAGCAGCTTAAATCCGGGGTTAGCGGGACAGTCCTTC. Encoded protein: CASSLNPGLAGQSF. The chain employs TRBV11-2 and TRBJ2-1, with D possibly being TRBD2 (8 bases). The CDR3 runs to 14 residues. Per the germline V gene, CDR1 is SGHAT and CDR2 is FQNNGV.

V usage is TRBV10-3 and J usage is TRBJ2-3; D might be TRBD1 (5 bases). CDR1 and CDR2 (germline): ENHRY, SYGVKD. V dropped 7 bases and J dropped 0 bases, with 11 bases sitting between them. This CDR3 comprises 14 residues. CDR3 nucleotides: TGTGCCATCACCCCGGACAAAAGCACAGATACGCAGTATTTT. It encodes CAITPDKSTDTQYF.

A remark on this clonotype: With a much larger clone just one base away, this may be a read error. The genes are TRBV6-6 and TRBJ2-1; D may match TRBD1 or TRBD2 (6 bases each). Germline CDR1 is MNHNY and CDR2 is SVGAGI (reference sequence). The CDR3 covers 13 residues. CDR3 residues: CASSYRGENELFF. CDR3 DNA: TGTGCCAGCAGTTACAGGGGGGAAAATGAGCTGTTCTTC.

The chain recombines TRBV9 with TRBJ2-7; 8 nucleotides line up with TRBD1. The CDR3 spans 14 residues. CDR1 is SGDLS and CDR2 is YYNGEE in the germline V gene. After removal of 4 bases from V and 3 bases from J, the junction contained 6 bases not matched to a gene. In DNA form, the CDR3 reads TGTGCCAGCAGCCCGCCGGACAGGGACTACGAGCAGTACTTC. Translated: CASSPPDRDYEQYF.

The chain links TRBV29-1 to TRBJ2-4, with TRBD1 matching 11 bases. Trimming took 7 bases from V and 11 from J; bases not matched to a gene: 10. The germline CDR1 and CDR2 sequences are SQVTM and ANQGSEA. The CDR3 extends over 13 amino acids. CDR3 residues: CSAIIWTGGVQYF. CDR3 in DNA: TGCAGCGCGATCATCTGGACAGGGGGCGTTCAGTACTTC.

This chain uses TRBV28 with TRBJ2-1; a weak D match, TRBD2 (5 bases). Trimming shortened V by 2 bases and J by 6 bases, and 17 bases separated the two germline ends. From germline, CDR1 is MDHEN and CDR2 SYDVKM. This CDR3 has 16 amino acids. The CDR3 DNA is TGTGCCAGCAGTTTAGACTACCGCCCGGATTGCAATGAGCAGTTCTTC. Amino acids: CASSLDYRPDCNEQFF.

In this sample, this clonotype turned up many times. The V and J genes are TRBV28 and TRBJ1-1, with D tentatively TRBD1 (6 bases). The germline CDR1 and CDR2 sequences are MDHEN and SYDVKM. This CDR3 comprises 13 residues. Trimming removed 3 bases from V and 6 bases from J, with 11 bases in between. This CDR3 is CASSLGDKSEAFF. The CDR3 DNA reads TGTGCCAGCAGTTTGGGGGACAAATCTGAAGCTTTCTTT.

The rearrangement links TRBV5-1 to TRBJ2-3; TRBD2 matches 10 bases. The germline CDR1 and CDR2 sequences are SGHRS and YFSETQ. The CDR3 is 16 residues long. V was clipped by 2 bases and J by 1 base; unmatched bases: 4. CDR3 protein: CASSLIAGGGTDTQYF. CDR3 bases: TGCGCCAGCAGCTTAATAGCGGGAGGCGGCACAGATACGCAGTATTTT.

For this clonotype: This could be a read error, since a much larger clone is one nucleotide away. This sequence joins TRBV24-1 and TRBJ2-1; perhaps D is TRBD1 or TRBD2 (6 bases each). The germline V gene encodes CDR1 KGHDR and CDR2 SFDVKD. The length of the CDR3 is 15 residues. CDR3 nucleotides: TGTGCCACCGGTGATTTAGGGGGGACGGTCAATGAGCAGTTCTTC. The encoded protein is CATGDLGGTVNEQFF.

The chain couples TRBV20-1 to TRBJ1-2; D not certain. The V and J ends lost 4 bases and 2 bases respectively, with 14 bases between them. Germline V lookup: CDR1 DFQATT, CDR2 SNEGSKA (reference sequence). The CDR3 is 14 residues long. The CDR3 DNA reads TGCAGTGCTACAGGCGGTTCGGAGAACTATGGCTACACCTTC. This gives the protein CSATGGSENYGYTF.

Points on this clonotype: The CDR3 end shows no conserved phenylalanine or tryptophan, and so a read error is likely. The rearrangement joins TRBV5-1 to TRBJ2-7; tentatively, D is TRBD2 (6 bases). Per the germline V gene, CDR1 is SGHRS and CDR2 is YFSETQ. This CDR3 region has 14 residues. CDR3 sequence reads: CASSLGRGLYEQYI. Here the CDR3 DNA reads TGCGCCAGCAGTTTGGGACGGGGACTCTACGAGCAGTACATC.

Comment on this clonotype: It may be a read error: a sequence one base away is much more abundant. The rearrangement uses TRBV4-1 and TRBJ2-7; 9 positions match TRBD1. Germline assignment: CDR1 MGHRA and CDR2 YSYEKL. CDR3 length equals 15 residues. V trimming: 0 bases; J trimming: 4 bases; junction bases outside the gene matches: 4. The CDR3 protein is CASSQDHGTGYEQYF. The DNA for the CDR3 is TGCGCCAGCAGCCAAGACCACGGGACAGGGTACGAGCAGTACTTC.

This clonotype was seen repeatedly, ten times or more. This chain uses TRBV7-8 with TRBJ2-1; no definite D call. The CDR3 totals 13 residues. Germline values: CDR1 SGHVS, CDR2 FQNEAQ. Trimming removed 5 bases at V and 6 bases at J, with 11 bases between. The CDR3 bases are TGTGCCAGCAGCCAAGGGTCCGGCAATGAGCAGTTCTTC. Translation: CASSQGSGNEQFF.

This clonotype was detected many times. V usage is TRBV11-2 and J usage is TRBJ2-2; 9 nucleotides align to TRBD2. Germline V gene lookup returns CDR1 SGHAT and CDR2 FQNNGV. J was trimmed by 2 bases and V by 5 bases; bases with no gene match: 6. The CDR3 contains 16 residues. CDR3 residues: CASSSSGSRNTGELFF. DNA for the CDR3: TGTGCCAGCAGCAGTAGCGGGAGTCGTAACACCGGGGAGCTGTTTTTT.

This clonotype was picked up a small number of times. This chain joins TRBV5-1 and TRBJ1-4; 11 positions match TRBD1. The CDR3 is 14 amino acids. Germline V CDR1 and CDR2: SGHRS, YFSETQ. V lost 4 bases, J lost 8 bases, and 4 bases stayed unmatched. This chain's CDR3 is CASSPGQGVEKLFF. The DNA for the CDR3 is TGCGCCAGCAGCCCGGGACAGGGGGTCGAAAAACTGTTTTTT.

As for this clonotype: A much larger clone sits a single nucleotide away, making a read error possible. The chain employs TRBV7-9 and TRBJ2-1; 9 bases are a match to TRBD1. Germline-derived CDR1 and CDR2 are SEHNR and FQNEAQ (reference sequence). This CDR3 contains 17 residues. The CDR3 sequence is CDSSLWVGTGSYNEQFF. The CDR3 nucleotides are TGTGACAGCAGCCTATGGGTAGGGACAGGGTCGTACAATGAGCAGTTCTTC.

For this clonotype: The junction departs from the called germline gene at one end, perhaps through a read error. The V call is TRBV11-2, the J call TRBJ2-2; perhaps TRBD2 as D (6 bases). The CDR3 is made up of 17 amino acids. Looked up from germline, CDR1 is SGHAT and CDR2 is FQNNGV. This CDR3 reads CASSTRTIAANTGELFF. Here the CDR3 DNA reads TGTGCCAGCAGTACCCGGACTATCGCCGCGAACACCGGGGAACTGTTTTTT.

About this clonotype itself: This may be a read error: a much more frequent sequence differs by one nucleotide. The chain has TRBV6-1 and TRBJ2-7; no firm D call. The CDR3 contains 13 residues. The germline gives CDR1 MNHNS, CDR2 SASEGT. CDR3 in DNA: TGTGCCAGCAGTGACGCTTGGCGTTACGGGCAGTACTTC. It yields the protein CASSDAWRYGQYF.

The DNA of the CDR3 is TGTGCCAGCAGAGACAAGTCGGGGGTCGTCAAAGATACGCAGTATTTT. Translating it yields CASRDKSGVVKDTQYF. The chain carries TRBV6-6 and TRBJ2-3, with D perhaps TRBD2 (6 bases). The CDR3 has 16 residues. Between the trimmed V and J ends, which lost 6 bases and 5 bases, there was a span of 21 bases. From germline, CDR1 is MNHNY and CDR2 SVGAGI (reference sequence).

In its sample, this clonotype was seen many times. V gene TRBV6-1 combines with J gene TRBJ1-5; 8 positions agree with TRBD1. The length of the CDR3 is 18 residues. Germline V gene data show CDR1 as MNHNS and CDR2 as SASEGT. V shed 7 bases and J 0 bases; nucleotides not matched to a gene: 14. The CDR3 loop reads CASIVGWTGKPSNQPQHF. CDR3 in DNA: TGTGCCAGCATCGTGGGCTGGACAGGGAAACCTAGCAATCAGCCCCAGCATTTT.

Details on this clonotype: One end of the junction fails to match germline, which may point to a read error. This sequence joins TRBV4-2 and TRBJ2-7; tentative D call: TRBD1 (6 bases). Germline CDR1 and CDR2: LGHNA and YNFKEQ. This CDR3 is 11 amino acids long. CDR3 DNA sequence: TGTGCCGGCAGCCAGGGGCCCGGGCAGTACTTC. Translating gives CAGSQGPGQYF.

A single count supports this clonotype. The CDR3 protein is CASSFPGVAEAFF. CDR3 nucleotides: TGTGCCAGCAGTTTCCCGGGGGTCGCTGAAGCTTTCTTT. The rearrangement uses TRBV28 and TRBJ1-1; D perhaps matches TRBD1 (5 bases). Trimming removed 3 bases from V and 6 bases from J, with 11 bases in between. The CDR3 is made up of 13 amino acids. The germline V gene has CDR1 MDHEN and CDR2 SYDVKM.